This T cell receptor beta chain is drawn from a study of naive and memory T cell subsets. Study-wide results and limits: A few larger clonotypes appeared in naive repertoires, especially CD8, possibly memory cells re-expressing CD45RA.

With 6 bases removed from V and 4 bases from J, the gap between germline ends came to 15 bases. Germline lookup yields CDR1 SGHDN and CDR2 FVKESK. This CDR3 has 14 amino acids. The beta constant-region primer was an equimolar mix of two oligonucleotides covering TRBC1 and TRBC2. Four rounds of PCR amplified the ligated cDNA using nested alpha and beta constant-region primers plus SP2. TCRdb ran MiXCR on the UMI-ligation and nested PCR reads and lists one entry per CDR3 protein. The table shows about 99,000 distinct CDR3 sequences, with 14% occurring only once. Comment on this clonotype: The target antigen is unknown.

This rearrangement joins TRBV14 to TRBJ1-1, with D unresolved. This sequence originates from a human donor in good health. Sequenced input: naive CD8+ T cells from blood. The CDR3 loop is CASRARTESTEAFF. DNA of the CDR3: TGTGCCAGCAGAGCAAGGACGGAGAGCACTGAAGCTTTCTTT.